These 27 T cell receptor beta chains came from one sample sequenced in a study of tumor-infiltrating lymphocytes in primary liver carcinoma. The blood RNA (from unsorted whole blood) was obtained, and germline DNA was also extracted. Constant-region priming of about 0.5 ug total RNA yielded TCR beta cDNA. It was through three nested multiplex PCR rounds of slightly modified ARM-PCR that TCR beta libraries arose. Researchers ran the first two PCR rounds for roughly 11 cycles each with TRBV1-TRBV30 forward primers and a C-beta reverse primer. TCRdb used MiXCR to reprocess the multiplex PCR reads, holding one entry per CDR3 protein. The data hold 310,000 or so distinct CDR3 sequences, with about 61% observed a single time. Sample: peripheral blood. Every receptor here comes from a man aged 35 to 55 with primary liver carcinoma and hepatitis B virus infection.

In its sample, this clonotype was seen many times. The chain links TRBV11-2 to TRBJ2-1; no firm D call. The length of the CDR3 is 14 residues. Between the trimmed V and J ends, which lost 5 bases and 10 bases, there was a span of 18 bases. In germline, CDR1 is SGHAT, CDR2 FQNNGV. CDR3 coding DNA: TGTGCCAGCAGCCCATCGGAAGGGCCAAAGGAGCAGTTCTTC. Encoded protein: CASSPSEGPKEQFF.

The chain is built from TRBV29-1 and TRBJ2-5, with no clear D. Per germline, CDR1 SQVTM and CDR2 ANQGSEA. CDR3 length equals 11 residues. Trimming took 8 bases from V and 4 from J, leaving 11 bases between them. The CDR3 DNA is TGCAGCATTCTGGATCGAGAGACCCAGTACTTC. It codes for CSILDRETQYF.

A few counts support this clonotype. V gene TRBV6-2 or TRBV6-3 combines with J gene TRBJ1-6; unclear D gene. V shed 3 bases and J shed 7 bases, with 4 bases lying between them. CDR1 and CDR2 from the germline V gene are MNHEY and SVGEGT. The CDR3 has 12 residues. CDR3 DNA: TGTGCCAGCAGTTATCACAATTCACCCCTCCACTTT. This encodes CASSYHNSPLHF.

In regard to this clonotype: The junction differs from germline at one of its ends, possibly a read error. The chain links TRBV11-2 to TRBJ2-1; D is uncertain. There are 12 residues in the CDR3. The germline CDR1 and CDR2 sequences are SGHAT and FQNNGV. The CDR3 DNA reads as TGTGCCAGCAACTCCGACGACAATGAGCAGCTCTTC. Translation: CASNSDDNEQLF.

A note on this clonotype: Mismatch with germline at one junction end may stem from a read error. In DNA, the CDR3 is TGCGCCAGCAGCGAGCTAGCGGGAGTGGGTAATGAGAAGTTCTTC. Translation gives CASSELAGVGNEKFF. The rearrangement joins TRBV5-1 to TRBJ2-1; 10 nucleotides agree with TRBD2. Germline-derived CDR1 and CDR2 are SGHRS and YFSETQ. The CDR3 contains 15 residues. The whole variable domain, remainder taken from reference TRBV5-1 and TRBJ2-1, is KAGVTQTPRYLIKTRGQQVTLSCSPISGHRSVSWYQQTPGQGLQFLFEYFSETQRNKGNFPGRFSGRQFSNSRSEMNVSTLELGDSALYLCASSELAGVGNEKFFGPGTRLTVL.

With regard to this clonotype: The junction differs from germline at one of its ends, possibly a read error. The chain has TRBV11-2 and TRBJ2-2, with TRBD1 matching 8 bases. Germline assignment: CDR1 SGHAT and CDR2 FQNNGV. The CDR3 runs 16 residues. The CDR3 loop reads CASSLDRAGNTGGLFF. The CDR3, as DNA: TGTGCCAGCAGCCTGGACAGGGCTGGAAACACCGGGGGGCTGTTTTTT.

The chain combines TRBV29-1 with TRBJ1-1, with D tentatively TRBD1 (5 bases). Germline values: CDR1 SQVTM, CDR2 ANQGSEA. The CDR3 is 13 residues long. This CDR3 is CNGVKGAGTEAFF. In DNA, the CDR3 is TGCAACGGGGTGAAAGGGGCAGGGACTGAAGCTTTCTTT.

Of note for this clonotype: This could be a read error, since a much larger clone is one nucleotide away. The genes are TRBV13 and TRBJ2-1, with 7 bases that match TRBD2. The CDR3 consists of 14 residues. Germline V lookup: CDR1 PRHDT, CDR2 FYEKMQ (reference sequence). CDR3 in amino acids: CANSSRLALNEQFF. DNA for the CDR3: TGTGCCAACAGCTCTCGACTAGCTCTCAATGAGCAGTTCTTC.

Turning to this clonotype: Mismatch with germline at one junction end may stem from a read error. This rearrangement joins TRBV11-2 to TRBJ1-1; D is unclear. CDR3 size: 16 residues. From germline, CDR1 is SGHAT and CDR2 FQNNGV. The CDR3, as DNA: TGTGCCAGCAGCTTCCGGAACAAGGGCTTGAACACTGAAGCCTTCTTT. Translation gives CASSFRNKGLNTEAFF.

This clonotype was seen a handful of times. The chain employs TRBV4-1 and TRBJ1-5; D is ambiguous. V was shortened by 1 base and J by 7 bases, with 11 bases between the two germline ends. The germline V gene has CDR1 MGHRA and CDR2 YSYEKL. CDR3 length: 14 amino acids. The CDR3 protein is CASSQVMPSQPQHF. The CDR3 nucleotides are TGCGCCAGCAGCCAAGTCATGCCATCCCAGCCCCAGCATTTT.

This sequence joins TRBV29-1 and TRBJ2-1, with TRBD2 as a possible D gene (6 bases). The CDR3 spans 15 residues. V was clipped by 5 bases and J by 5 bases, with 19 bases between them. CDR1 and CDR2 from the germline V gene are SQVTM and ANQGSEA. CDR3: CSVTRPSVNHNEQFF. As DNA, the CDR3 is TGCAGCGTTACCAGACCTAGCGTGAACCACAATGAGCAGTTCTTC.

This clonotype was picked up many times. The rearrangement uses TRBV11-2 and TRBJ2-5; D not resolved. The CDR3 has 19 residues. The germline CDR1 and CDR2 sequences are SGHAT and FQNNGV. The V end lost 6 bases, the J end lost 4 bases, and 30 bases lay between the germline ends. The CDR3 DNA reads as TGTGCCAGCAGTAGAATACCTCCCGGATTCTGGGATAAGGGAGAGACCCAGTACTTC. Its protein product is CASSRIPPGFWDKGETQYF.

CDR3 residues: CASRRTVDSNQPQHF. CDR3 DNA: TGTGCCAGCAGGCGGACAGTTGATAGCAATCAGCCCCAGCATTTT. The V call is TRBV6-1, the J call TRBJ1-5, with D possibly being TRBD1 (6 bases). Per germline, CDR1 MNHNS and CDR2 SASEGT. This CDR3 spans 15 amino acids. V was trimmed by 6 bases and J by 0 bases, leaving 12 bases between them.

This clonotype appeared a single time. The CDR3 coding sequence is TGTGCCAGCAGTGATTCGGACCCTATGAAACAGTTCTTC. It translates to CASSDSDPMKQFF. The chain recombines TRBV6-1 with TRBJ2-1; D not certain. Germline V gene lookup returns CDR1 MNHNS and CDR2 SASEGT. CDR3 length: 13 amino acids. With 3 bases removed from V and 13 bases from J, the gap between germline ends came to 16 bases.

This clonotype has just a few counts. This may arise from a read error, as a much more abundant clone is one base away. The chain uses TRBV6-6 and TRBJ2-5; either TRBD1 or TRBD2 may supply D (5 bases each). The germline CDR1 and CDR2 sequences are MNHNY and SVGAGI (reference sequence). Trimming took 4 bases from V and 2 from J, leaving 14 bases between them. The CDR3 has 15 residues. The DNA for the CDR3 is TGTGCCAGCAGTTGCGTGGGGGTGGGACAAGAGACCCAGTACTTC. This codes for CASSCVGVGQETQYF.

Regarding this clonotype: A much larger clone lies a single base off, so this may be a read error. The missing conserved phenylalanine or tryptophan at the end of this CDR3 makes a read error likely. The chain uses TRBV6-5 and TRBJ2-7, with D possibly being TRBD2 (7 bases). The V end lost 6 bases, the J end lost 3 bases, and 9 bases lay between the germline ends. Germline CDR1 is MNHEY and CDR2 is SVGAGI. This CDR3 contains 12 residues. The CDR3 sequence: CASRGGHYEQYS. The CDR3 coding sequence is TGTGCCAGCAGGGGGGGGCACTACGAGCAGTACTCC.

There are many counts of this clonotype. The chain links TRBV4-1 to TRBJ2-3; a possible D gene is TRBD2 (5 bases). CDR3 length: 14 residues. Trimming pared 1 base from V and 7 bases from J, leaving 12 bases between. The germline V gene encodes CDR1 MGHRA and CDR2 YSYEKL. CDR3 region: CASSQGGAGYTQYF. DNA for the CDR3: TGCGCCAGCAGCCAAGGAGGTGCGGGTTATACGCAGTATTTT.

Of note for this clonotype: A read error may be the cause here, since a much bigger clone is one base away. The J gene is TRBJ2-7, the V gene TRBV4-3; D is ambiguous. CDR3 length equals 13 residues. Germline lookup yields CDR1 LGHNA and CDR2 YSLEER. The CDR3 bases are TGCGCCAGCACCCAAGATAGGAGCAGCGAGCAGTACTTC. Translation: CASTQDRSSEQYF.

The J gene is TRBJ2-5, the V gene TRBV11-2; 9 nucleotides line up with TRBD1. This CDR3 has 14 residues. In germline, CDR1 is SGHAT, CDR2 FQNNGV. With V trimmed by 3 bases and J by 5 bases, 4 bases remained unmatched. The CDR3 nucleotides read TGTGCCAGCAGCTTCGAGACAGGGGGGGAGACCCAGTACTTC. This translates into CASSFETGGETQYF.

The chain combines TRBV29-1 with TRBJ2-2, with D possibly being TRBD2 (5 bases). CDR1 is SQVTM and CDR2 is ANQGSEA in the germline V gene. V was clipped by 7 bases and J by 7 bases, with 16 bases between them. This CDR3 is built from 13 residues. The CDR3 reads CSGRVSGIGELFF. CDR3 DNA: TGCAGCGGGCGGGTGAGTGGCATCGGGGAGCTGTTTTTT.

As regards this clonotype: One end of the junction does not line up with germline, which may come from a read error. The chain uses TRBV5-1 and TRBJ2-7; 10 bases match TRBD2. The germline V gene has CDR1 SGHRS and CDR2 YFSETQ. The CDR3 totals 14 residues. Here the CDR3 reads CASSASGGSYEQYF. CDR3 DNA sequence: TGCGCTAGCAGTGCTAGCGGGGGTTCCTACGAGCAGTACTTC.

On this clonotype: This may be a read error, as it is one base from a much larger clone. This chain uses TRBV4-1 with TRBJ2-3; weak D call: TRBD1 (5 bases). The CDR3 sequence is 17 residues long. Germline CDR1 and CDR2: MGHRA and YSYEKL. The ends were cut back, 4 bases at V and 2 bases at J, with 19 bases in the middle. CDR3 region: CASSPHGPRQLTDTQYF. The CDR3 DNA sequence: TGCGCCAGCAGCCCCCATGGACCGCGACAGCTCACAGATACGCAGTATTTT.

To note about this clonotype: This could be a read error, since a much larger clone is one nucleotide away. The chain is built from TRBV4-1 and TRBJ2-7; possible D gene TRBD2, 7 bases. This CDR3 region has 16 residues. The germline V gene has CDR1 MGHRA and CDR2 YSYEKL. The V and J ends lost 1 base and 3 bases respectively, with 16 bases between them. The CDR3 nucleotides are TGCGCCAGCAGCCAAGTTAATCGGGGGGCCGGCTACGAGCAGTACTTC. This encodes CASSQVNRGAGYEQYF.

V is TRBV30 and J is TRBJ1-1; D uncertain. There are 12 residues in the CDR3. The V end was cut by 5 bases, the J end by 3 bases, with 10 bases between. CDR1 and CDR2 from the germline V gene are GTSNPN and SVGIG (reference sequence). CDR3 nucleotides: TGTGCCTGGGGGGAGAGGTACACTGAAGCTTTCTTT. Its protein product is CAWGERYTEAFF. Full variable domain (remainder filled in from reference TRBV30 and TRBJ1-1): SQTIHQWPATLVQPVGSPLSLECTVEGTSNPNLYWYRQAAGRGLQLLFYSVGIGQISSEVPQNLSASRPQDRQFILSSKKLLLSDSGFYLCAWGERYTEAFFGQGTRLTVV.

A word on this clonotype: This CDR3 fails to terminate in the conserved phenylalanine or tryptophan, so it likely reflects a read error. This chain links TRBV29-1 with TRBJ1-2; no clear D gene. Germline V gene sequence: CDR1 SQVTM, CDR2 ANQGSEA. V was clipped by 1 base and J by 8 bases, with 14 bases between them. The CDR3 has 13 amino acids. CDR3 protein: CSVEGGRSEGYTL. For the CDR3, the DNA is TGCAGCGTTGAAGGCGGACGGTCTGAAGGCTACACCCTC.

In the case of this clonotype: The junction shows a germline mismatch at one end, possibly a read error. The chain combines TRBV6-1 with TRBJ2-2; D might be TRBD1 or TRBD2, each matching 6 bases. CDR1 is MNHNS and CDR2 is SASEGT in the germline V gene. This CDR3 has 14 residues. The CDR3 bases are TGTGCCGGCAGTGGGAGGACAGACACCGGTGAGCTGTTTTTT. The encoded protein is CAGSGRTDTGELFF.

Of note for this clonotype: A read error may be the cause here, since a much bigger clone is one base away. The gene calls are TRBV6-1 and TRBJ1-6; D not certain. The V gene's germline CDR1 is MNHNS and CDR2 SASEGT. V was cut by 4 bases and J by 8 bases, with 18 bases left in between. The CDR3 consists of 16 residues. The CDR3 is CASSGGAGIGYSPLHF. The CDR3 nucleotides are TGTGCCAGCAGTGGAGGAGCCGGGATAGGATATTCACCCCTCCACTTT.